The rows below give T cell receptor beta chains drawn from one sample of a study of OX40 agonist ivuxolimab in advanced cancers. Sequencing used immunoSEQ multiplex PCR; TCRdb keeps in-frame clones, though not all of them. The profile covers 30,000 to 35,000 clones, with approximately 89% appearing a single time and around 33% taken by the ten largest. The sample consisted of CD4+ or CD8+ T cells sorted from blood, taken in a trial of the OX40 agonist ivuxolimab. All receptors derive from an adult with an advanced solid tumor such as melanoma, head and neck, liver or kidney cancer. The CDR3 runs from the conserved cysteine through the conserved F or W.

J,V,CDR3
TRBJ2-7,TRBV2,CASWGPGGTYEQYF
TRBJ1-1,TRBV4-1,CASSQDGSNTEAFF
TRBJ2-7,TRBV9,CASSGADYEQYF
TRBJ1-3,TRBV11-2,CASSLDRGGQGSGNTIYF
TRBJ2-7,TRBV7-9,CASSPELIDEQYF
TRBJ2-1,TRBV27,CASSFLGRDNEQFF
TRBJ2-1,TRBV11-2,CASRNGGDRQQFF
TRBJ1-1,TRBV27,CASSLGPAVGTEAFF
TRBJ2-7,TRBV5-1,CASRGSGGSYEQYF
TRBJ1-2,TRBV6-5,CASSQGTGGNYGYTF
TRBJ2-7,TRBV18,CASSPPKVGTGDTYEQYF
TRBJ2-5,TRBV5-5,CASSLARLQETQYF
TRBJ2-5,TRBV23-1,CASSQSGRDTRGETQYF
TRBJ2-3,TRBV7-9,CASSLRTGTGTTDTQYF
TRBJ2-2,TRBV5-1,CASSFGGAPGELFF
TRBJ1-2,TRBV5-8,CASSHPKGGHYGYTF
TRBJ2-7,TRBV4-1,CASSQGRGEQYF
TRBJ2-5,TRBV5-1,CASCPRGMETQYF
TRBJ1-1,TRBV5-1,CASSLLGAGNTEAFF
TRBJ2-3,TRBV9,CASSPPRDTQYF
TRBJ1-5,TRBV6-5,CASSYAGLNQPQHF
TRBJ2-7,TRBV13,CASSFASSSYEQYF
TRBJ2-2,TRBV7-7,CASSFSGGGELFF
TRBJ1-2,TRBV29-1,CSVADSHLSYGYTF
TRBJ1-4,TRBV6-1,CASSSTGVNEKLFF
TRBJ1-5,TRBV7-9,CASSKGGGSQPQHF
TRBJ2-7,TRBV5-8,CASSSPREGMALEQYF
TRBJ2-7,TRBV6-7,CASSYPRPISYEQYF
TRBJ1-6,TRBV19,CASSIGTGTNSPLHF
TRBJ2-7,TRBV29-1,CSVVGRASYEQYF
TRBJ2-1,TRBV7-9,CASSLVMAGEQFF
TRBJ2-3,TRBV6-4,CASKSEGGPYAQYF
TRBJ1-4,TRBV19,CASSIDLHWSNEKLFF
TRBJ2-7,TRBV28,CASSFSGTAFSVYEQYF